The table lists the clone carrying this T cell receptor (beta chain) with many counts. Its antigen is undetermined. This sample is drawn from a study of T cells in Graves' hyperthyroidism and ophthalmopathy. Whole-study results and caveats: The model predicted ophthalmopathy a median roughly six months before onset.

This CDR3 contains 15 residues. The germline CDR1 and CDR2 sequences are KGHSH and LQKENI. Trimming shortened V by 3 bases and J by 0 bases, and 9 bases separated the two germline ends. TCR beta CDR3 regions were amplified from RNA transcripts. First-round RT-PCR with HTBI primers amplified the TCR CDR3 region. TCRdb re-called the multiplex PCR reads with MiXCR, one entry per CDR3 protein. This sample has about 410,000 distinct CDR3 sequences, with about 15% found just once. J is TRBJ1-3 and V is TRBV18; D not certain. This clonotype originated in a woman between 25 and 40 years old with Graves' ophthalmopathy. Sequenced input: blood. CDR3 residues: CASSPSGLSGNTIYF. The CDR3 DNA sequence: TGTGCCAGCTCACCGTCAGGACTCTCTGGAAACACCATATATTTT.